A selection of T cell receptor beta chains follows, all from one sample in a study of cytomegalovirus exposure and HLA in healthy donors. TCRdb keeps only in-frame clones here, not all; method: immunoSEQ multiplex PCR. The table shows 45,000 to 65,000 clones, with around four fifths occurring only once. Sequencing was carried out using PBMCs. The receptor set was obtained from a young man in good health and CMV-seronegative. CDR3s include the opening cysteine and the closing phenylalanine or tryptophan. The order of the fields is D gene, J gene, clone size, V gene, CDR3 DNA, CDR3 protein. D genes are given only for firm matches. Size is stated for part of the rows, as once, few or many counts, or as a class when the clone is expanded.

>.|TRBJ1-4|.|TRBV7-9
TGTGCCAGCAGCTTATTAGCCGGGGGGGAAAAACTGTTTTTT
CASSLLAGGEKLFF
>TRBD1|TRBJ1-1|once|TRBV5-6
TGTGCCAGCAGCTTGGTTCCTGGGACAGAGGCTATAGCTGAAGCTTTCTTT
CASSLVPGTEAIAEAFF
>.|TRBJ2-1|.|TRBV5-1
TGCGCCAGCAGCTTATCCCGCAATGAGCAGTTCTTC
CASSLSRNEQFF
>TRBD1|TRBJ2-7|.|TRBV10-3
TGTGCCACTTCACCGGGACAGGGGATTAACGAGCAGTACTTC
CATSPGQGINEQYF
>.|TRBJ1-2|.|TRBV4-1
TGCGCCAGCAGCCCCACAGGGTCTAACTATGGCTACACCTTC
CASSPTGSNYGYTF
>.|TRBJ1-5|.|TRBV7-8
TGTGCCAGCAGCCCGGTGCACGGTGGCAATCAGCCCCAGCATTTT
CASSPVHGGNQPQHF
>.|TRBJ2-5|.|TRBV15
TGTGCCACCAGCAGAGCCCGAGCAGGGAAAGAAGAGACCCAGTACTTC
CATSRARAGKEETQYF
>.|TRBJ1-1|.|TRBV5-1
TGCGCCAGCAGCTTGCGAGGCACTGAAGCTTTCTTT
CASSLRGTEAFF
>TRBD2|TRBJ2-1|.|TRBV4-2
TGTGCCAGCAGCCAGAGCGGGAGTCTGTACAATGAGCAGTTCTTC
CASSQSGSLYNEQFF
>.|TRBJ2-2|.|TRBV7-2
TGTGCCAGCAGCCTTCCCCCTAGCTGGAACACCGGGGAGCTGTTTTTT
CASSLPPSWNTGELFF
>.|TRBJ1-1|.|TRBV28
TGTGCCAGCAGTTTATCAAAGGGGGTAGCTTTCTTT
CASSLSKGVAFF
>.|TRBJ1-2|.|TRBV21-1
TGTGCCAGCAGCAAAGACAGGGACTATGGCTACACCTTC
CASSKDRDYGYTF
>TRBD1|TRBJ2-7|.|TRBV19
TGTGCCAGACTAGACAGGGGGTCGAAAGGTGAGCAGTACTTC
CARLDRGSKGEQYF
>.|TRBJ2-5|.|TRBV29-1
TGCAGCGCTCCCACAGGACCTCAAGAGACCCAGTACTTC
CSAPTGPQETQYF
>.|TRBJ2-2|once|TRBV7-8
TGTGCCAGCAGCTTGGTGCTTAATCGACTGAGGGTGACCGGGGAGCTGTTTTTT
CASSLVLNRLRVTGELFF
>.|TRBJ2-1|.|TRBV6-5
TGTGCCAGCAGGGACCCGGGATATTCCTACAATGAGCAGTTCTTC
CASRDPGYSYNEQFF
>.|TRBJ2-5|.|TRBV7-4
TGTGCCAGCAGCGGCACCAGGGGAGAGACCCAGTACTTC
CASSGTRGETQYF
>TRBD1|TRBJ1-5|.|TRBV6-6
TGTGCCAGCAGACCACCCCAGGGGGCGAATCAGCCCCAGCATTTT
CASRPPQGANQPQHF
>TRBD1|TRBJ1-2|once|TRBV18
TGTGCCAGCTCACCCCCTCACAGGGGGCAAAGCTATGGCTACACCTTC
CASSPPHRGQSYGYTF
>.|TRBJ2-3|.|TRBV7-2
TGTGCCAGCAGCTTATGGCTAGATACGCAGTATTTT
CASSLWLDTQYF
>TRBD2|TRBJ2-2|.|TRBV5-1
TGCGCCAGCAGCGCCGGACTAGCGGGAGTTGGCGGGGAGCTGTTTTTT
CASSAGLAGVGGELFF
>TRBD1|TRBJ1-2|.|TRBV19
TGTGCCAGTACTCGACAGGGGGTCTATGGCTACACCTTC
CASTRQGVYGYTF
>.|TRBJ2-6|.|TRBV5-1
TGCGCCAGCAGCCCTGGGGGGTATAACTCTGGGGCCAACGTCCTGACTTTC
CASSPGGYNSGANVLTF
>TRBD1|TRBJ2-1|.|TRBV14
TGTGCCAGCAGCAGAGGGGGCGCGGGCTACAATGAGCAGTTCTTC
CASSRGGAGYNEQFF
>.|TRBJ2-7|.|TRBV11-2
TGTGCCAGCAGCTTAGTGCAGGGAACCACCTCCCACGAGCAGTACTTC
CASSLVQGTTSHEQYF
>.|TRBJ2-2|once|TRBV7-9
TGTGCCAGCAGCTTATTCTTTCCCGGGGAGCTGTTTTTT
CASSLFFPGELFF
>.|TRBJ2-4|.|TRBV13
TGTGCCAGCAGCATGCAGGGGGCCAAAAACATTCAGTACTTC
CASSMQGAKNIQYF
>TRBD1|TRBJ1-5|.|TRBV6-5
TGTGCCAGCAGTTTTACGGACAGGGAGGATCAGCCCCAGCATTTT
CASSFTDREDQPQHF
>.|TRBJ1-2|once|TRBV21-1
TGTGCCAGCAGCAAATTCGTTAGTGACAGGGGGCCGATAAGGTTTCGATGCGGCTACACCTTC
CASSKFVSDRGPIRFRCGYTF
>.|TRBJ1-6|.|TRBV6-5
TGTGCCAGCAGAACCCGTGACACCCTAAATTCACCCCTCCACTTT
CASRTRDTLNSPLHF
>.|TRBJ2-1|.|TRBV25-1
TGTGCCAGCAGAAAAACAGGCTACAATGAGCAGTTCTTC
CASRKTGYNEQFF
>TRBD1|TRBJ1-5|.|TRBV5-3
TGTGCCAGAAGCCCAGGTTGTCGCCCGGGACAGTGCAATCAGCCCCAGCATTTT
CARSPGCRPGQCNQPQHF
>.|TRBJ2-4|.|TRBV21-1
TGTGCCAACGCACAAGGGACAGACCTAGCCAAAAACATTCAGTACTTC
CANAQGTDLAKNIQYF
>.|TRBJ1-5|.|TRBV28
TGTGCCAGCAGTCCCCCTAGAATCTCTCGGACATATAGCAATCAGCCCCAGCATTTT
CASSPPRISRTYSNQPQHF
>.|TRBJ1-1|.|TRBV4-3
TGCGCCAGCAGCCTGCAGGGATGGAACACTGAAGCTTTCTTT
CASSLQGWNTEAFF
>.|TRBJ1-1|.|TRBV7-2
TGTGCCAGCAGCTTACGGGGGGACACTGAAGCTTTCTTT
CASSLRGDTEAFF
>.|TRBJ2-6|.|TRBV2
TGTGCCAGCTCCCGCGGGGCGGGTGGGGCCAACGTCCTGACTTTC
CASSRGAGGANVLTF
>TRBD1|TRBJ2-3|.|TRBV18
TGTGCCAGCTCACCAATGTTCAGGGGGTTGGCAGATACGCAGTATTTT
CASSPMFRGLADTQYF
>.|TRBJ1-1|.|TRBV7-3
TGTGCCAGCAGTAGGGACATAAACACTGAAGCTTTCTTT
CASSRDINTEAFF
>.|TRBJ1-2|.|TRBV5-5
TGTGCCAGCACCTTATCGGGACTCCTTAATGGCTACACCTTC
CASTLSGLLNGYTF
>TRBD1|TRBJ1-2|.|TRBV2
TGTGCCAGCCAGGAGACAGGGGCCTATGGCTACACCTTC
CASQETGAYGYTF
>.|TRBJ2-5|.|TRBV7-2
TGTGCCAGCAGCTTGAACAGACAAGAGACCCAGTACTTC
CASSLNRQETQYF
>.|TRBJ1-1|.|TRBV6-1
TGTGCCAGCAGTGAACAGCTACTAAACACTGAAGCTTTCTTT
CASSEQLLNTEAFF
>TRBD1|TRBJ1-2|.|TRBV28
TGTGCCAGCAGTTTAGACAGGGCCTATGGCTACACCTTC
CASSLDRAYGYTF
>TRBD2|TRBJ2-1|.|TRBV7-9
TGTGCCAGCAGCTTAGACGTGGGCGGGAGGGCAGCGTTCTTC
CASSLDVGGRAAFF
>.|TRBJ1-1|.|TRBV13
TGTGCCAGCAGCCTGGGGGGGAGCACTGAAGCTTTCTTT
CASSLGGSTEAFF
>.|TRBJ2-1|.|TRBV7-3
TGTGCCAGCAGCTTAGGCATGGTAGCAAACAATGAGCAGTTCTTC
CASSLGMVANNEQFF
>.|TRBJ1-6|.|TRBV4-3
TGCGCCAGCAGCCAGGAACGGGGATACAATTCACCCCTCCACTTT
CASSQERGYNSPLHF
>TRBD2|TRBJ2-3|.|TRBV18
TGTGCCAGCTCACCACTAGCGGGGGGCACAGATACGCAGTATTTT
CASSPLAGGTDTQYF
>TRBD1|TRBJ1-4|.|TRBV18
TGTGCCAGCTCACCAACAGGGGCTAATGAAAAACTGTTTTTT
CASSPTGANEKLFF